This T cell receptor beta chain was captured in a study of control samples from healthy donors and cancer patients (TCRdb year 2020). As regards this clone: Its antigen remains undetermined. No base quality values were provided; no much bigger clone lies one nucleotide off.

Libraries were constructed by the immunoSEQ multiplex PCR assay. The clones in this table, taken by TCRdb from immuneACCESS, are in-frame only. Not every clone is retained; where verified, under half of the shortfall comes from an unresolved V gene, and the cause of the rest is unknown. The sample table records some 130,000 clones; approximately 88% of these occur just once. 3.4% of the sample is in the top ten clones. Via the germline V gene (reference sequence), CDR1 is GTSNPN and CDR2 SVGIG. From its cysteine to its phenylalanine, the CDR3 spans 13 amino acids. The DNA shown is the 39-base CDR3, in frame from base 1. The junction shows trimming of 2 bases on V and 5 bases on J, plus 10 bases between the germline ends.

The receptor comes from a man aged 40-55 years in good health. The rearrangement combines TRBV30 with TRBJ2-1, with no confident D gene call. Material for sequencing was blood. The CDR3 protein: CAWSLRMNNEQFF. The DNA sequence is TGTGCCTGGAGTTTAAGAATGAACAATGAGCAGTTCTTC.